This is a list of T cell receptor beta chains from one sample in a study of blood T cell repertoires in COVID-19. The repertoire was sequenced with immunoSEQ multiplex PCR; TCRdb's copy has only in-frame clones and lacks some. The sample shows about 200,000 clones, 88% of them seen only once. The sequenced sample consisted of peripheral blood. These receptors were obtained from a woman in her thirties or forties who had recovered from COVID-19. The CDR3 runs from the conserved cysteine through the conserved F or W. The D gene is left open where the match is weak. A row's size may be missing; if present it is once, few, many or a size class.

abundance	v_gene	d_gene	j_gene	CDR3nt	CDR3aa
.	TRBV7-2	.	TRBJ2-3	TGTGCCAGCAGCTTAGCGTTGGCTAGCCAAACAGATACGCAGTATTTT	CASSLALASQTDTQYF
.	TRBV7-9	TRBD1	TRBJ2-5	TGTGCCAGCAGCTTAGGGGCCGGGACAGATCAAGAGACCCAGTACTTC	CASSLGAGTDQETQYF
.	TRBV29-1	.	TRBJ1-1	TGCAGCGTTTTGACACTTGAAGCTTTCTTT	CSVLTLEAFF
.	TRBV10-3	TRBD1	TRBJ1-1	TGTGCCATCGGGACAGAGGGCACTGAAGCTTTCTTT	CAIGTEGTEAFF
few	TRBV18	TRBD1	TRBJ1-3	TGTGCCAGCTCACCCCCGGGACAGCGGAGCTCTGGAAACACCATATATTTT	CASSPPGQRSSGNTIYF
.	TRBV6-2/TRBV6-3	.	TRBJ2-7	TGTGCCAGCAGTTACTCGATTACAGGGAACACCTACGAGCAGTACTTC	CASSYSITGNTYEQYF
.	TRBV2	.	TRBJ2-7	TGTGCCAGCAGTGGGGGAGCGTCGTACGAGCAGTACTTC	CASSGGASYEQYF
.	TRBV29-1	TRBD2	TRBJ2-7	TGCAGCGTTGGTGGGACAAGCGGGAGAACCTACGAGCAGTACTTC	CSVGGTSGRTYEQYF
.	TRBV7-2	.	TRBJ2-4	TGTGCCAGCAGCAGATCTAAAGGGGAACTAGCCAAAAACATTCAGTACTTC	CASSRSKGELAKNIQYF
.	TRBV18	.	TRBJ2-2	TGTGCCAGCTCACCAACAGTCCCTACGAACACCGGGGAGCTGTTTTTT	CASSPTVPTNTGELFF
.	TRBV7-2	.	TRBJ2-7	TGTGCCAGCAGCTCCGCAGCGGGCAGCTCCTACGAGCAGTACTTC	CASSSAAGSSYEQYF
once	TRBV9	.	TRBJ1-1	TGTGCCAGCAGCCCCATGACAGGGAACACTGAAGCTTTCTTT	CASSPMTGNTEAFF
.	TRBV4-2	TRBD2	TRBJ2-1	TGTGCCAGCAGCCAAACCGGGTCGGGGAGCGGGAGCTCCTACAATGAGCAGTTCTTC	CASSQTGSGSGSSYNEQFF
.	TRBV28	.	TRBJ2-5	TGTGCCACCCAGGGAGGGGGCCAAGAGACCCAGTACTTC	CATQGGGQETQYF
.	TRBV27	.	TRBJ2-7	TGTGCCAGCAGTACAATTCCCCTGACAGCGCCTTCCTACGAGCAGTACTTC	CASSTIPLTAPSYEQYF
few	TRBV9	.	TRBJ2-5	TGTGCCAGCAGCGCCGGGGACAACCTAGAAGAGACCCAGTACTTC	CASSAGDNLEETQYF
once	TRBV19	TRBD1	TRBJ1-5	TGTGCCAGTAGACTACGGACAGGCTATAGCAATCAGCCCCAGCATTTT	CASRLRTGYSNQPQHF
.	TRBV3-1/TRBV3-2	.	TRBJ1-1	TGTGCCAGCAGCCCATCTATTGAAGGGACTGGGGCTTTCTTT	CASSPSIEGTGAFF
.	TRBV19	TRBD2	TRBJ2-5	TGTGCCAGTAGTATAGGAGGGACTAGCGGCCAAGAGACCCAGTACTTC	CASSIGGTSGQETQYF
.	TRBV7-6	TRBD1	TRBJ1-1	TGTGCCAGCAGCTCGGGACAGGAGAACACTGAAGCTTTCTTT	CASSSGQENTEAFF
.	TRBV9	.	TRBJ1-3	TGTGCCAGCAGCGTAGATGGCAGGGCTGGAAACACCATATATTTT	CASSVDGRAGNTIYF
.	TRBV29-1	.	TRBJ2-5	TGCAGCACCCACGGGGAGAACCAAGAGACCCAGTACTTC	CSTHGENQETQYF
.	TRBV3-1/TRBV3-2	.	TRBJ1-2	TGTGCCAGCAGCCCTTCACAAAACTATGGCTACACCTTC	CASSPSQNYGYTF
once	TRBV5-1	.	TRBJ1-4	TGCGCCAGCAGCACCTTCGAGGCTGAAAAACTGTTTTTT	CASSTFEAEKLFF
.	TRBV27	TRBD2	TRBJ2-5	TGTGCCAGCAGCTCTTCTAGCGGGAGGGCCTGGGAGACCCAGTACTTC	CASSSSSGRAWETQYF
.	TRBV6-2/TRBV6-3	.	TRBJ2-7	TGTGCCAGCAGTTCAACCTACGAGCAGTACTTC	CASSSTYEQYF
.	TRBV6-6	.	TRBJ1-4	TGTGCCAGCAGTTACCCCGGGATGGCTACTAATGAAAAACTGTTTTTT	CASSYPGMATNEKLFF
.	TRBV27	TRBD1	TRBJ2-7	TGTGCCAGCAGTTGGGCCAGGGGGCGGGAGCAGTACTTC	CASSWARGREQYF
.	TRBV11-3	.	TRBJ2-5	TGTGCCAGCAGCTTTAACGGGGGGCGCCAAGAGACCCAGTACTTC	CASSFNGGRQETQYF
.	TRBV7-2	TRBD2	TRBJ2-1	TGTGCCAGCAGCTTAAACTCCCCACTAGCGGGAGGGTACAATGAGCAGTTCTTC	CASSLNSPLAGGYNEQFF
once	TRBV5-5	TRBD1	TRBJ1-3	TGTGCCAGCAGCCAGGGACAGAGCTCTGGAAACACCATATATTTT	CASSQGQSSGNTIYF
.	TRBV2	TRBD1	TRBJ1-2	TGTGCCAGCTTAACCGGGACAGGGGATTATGGCTACACCTTC	CASLTGTGDYGYTF
.	TRBV19	.	TRBJ2-2	TGTGCCAGTAGTAGGGGAGGGGGGAACACCGGGGAGCTGTTTTTT	CASSRGGGNTGELFF
once	TRBV24-1	.	TRBJ1-5	TGTGCCACCAGTGATCCCACCCAGGGGTACCAGCATTTT	CATSDPTQGYQHF
.	TRBV24-1	.	TRBJ1-5	TGTGCCACCAGTGATTCTACCGGGACACAGCCCCAGCATTTT	CATSDSTGTQPQHF
.	TRBV7-8	TRBD1	TRBJ2-7	TGTGCCAGCAGCGAATTCCGGGACAGGGGGCGCGGCGAGCAGTACTTC	CASSEFRDRGRGEQYF
.	TRBV7-9	.	TRBJ1-1	TGTGCCAGCAGCTTGACAGGGAACACTGAAGCTTTCTTT	CASSLTGNTEAFF
.	TRBV4-3	TRBD1	TRBJ2-3	TGCGCCAGCAGCCACTACGGGACAGGGACAGATACGCAGTATTTT	CASSHYGTGTDTQYF
.	TRBV3-1/TRBV3-2	TRBD1	TRBJ1-2	TGTGCCAGCAGCCCAGGGGGCGCGATCTATGGCTACACCTTC	CASSPGGAIYGYTF
.	TRBV6-2/TRBV6-3	.	TRBJ2-5	TGTGCCAGCAGTTACTCTACCAGACAAGAGACCCAGTACTTC	CASSYSTRQETQYF
.	TRBV7-9	.	TRBJ2-5	TGTGCCAGCTCTTTGGAGACCCAGTACTTC	CASSLETQYF
.	TRBV3-1/TRBV3-2	.	TRBJ1-1	TGTGCCAGCAGCCAGATATACCGGGACACTGAAGCTTTCTTT	CASSQIYRDTEAFF
.	TRBV30	.	TRBJ1-6	TGTGCCTGGAGTGTAATTAGGAGCTCCTATAATTCACCCCTCCACTTT	CAWSVIRSSYNSPLHF
once	TRBV27	.	TRBJ1-5	TGTGCCAGCAGCCACAGGGATCATCAGCCCCAGCATTTT	CASSHRDHQPQHF
.	TRBV15	TRBD2	TRBJ2-3	TGTGCCACCAGCAGAGACCTGCTAGCGGTCACAGATACGCAGTATTTT	CATSRDLLAVTDTQYF
few	TRBV6-5	TRBD1	TRBJ1-5	TGTGCCAGCAGGTCGGACAGGGGCGGTCAGCCCCAGCATTTT	CASRSDRGGQPQHF
once	TRBV28	TRBD1	TRBJ1-1	TGTGCCAGCAGGGCAGGGGGCGAGAACACTGAAGCTTTCTTT	CASRAGGENTEAFF